The 12 T cell receptor beta chains in this list originate from one sample, sequenced in a study of blood T cell repertoires in COVID-19. Profiling relied on immunoSEQ multiplex PCR, and the TCRdb table lists in-frame clones only, not all of them. The sample has hundreds of thousands of clones, roughly 89% seen once. The sample consisted of peripheral blood. These receptors were collected from a man younger than 35 with COVID-19, enrolled during active disease.

The chain employs TRBV5-4 and TRBJ1-1, with 7 bases matching TRBD1. Germline assignment: CDR1 SGHNT and CDR2 YYREEE (reference sequence). The CDR3 loop spans 16 amino acids. With V trimmed by 1 base and J by 3 bases, 9 bases remained unmatched. The chain's CDR3 is CASSLLDRDRDTEAFF. CDR3 coding DNA: TGTGCCAGCAGCTTGTTGGATCGAGACAGGGACACTGAAGCTTTCTTT.

This chain joins TRBV19 and TRBJ2-1; 12 positions agree with TRBD2. With V trimmed by 5 bases and J by 7 bases, 9 bases remained unmatched. The germline CDR1 and CDR2 sequences are LNHDA and SQIVND (reference sequence). This CDR3 has 16 amino acids. CDR3 nucleotides: TGTGCCAGTAGTGTATCTAGCGGGAGGGCCTTGAATGAGCAGTTCTTC. Protein product: CASSVSSGRALNEQFF.

This chain connects TRBV3-1 (or the pseudogene TRBV3-2) to TRBJ2-1; no clear D gene. The CDR3 runs 14 residues. V dropped 4 bases and J dropped 2 bases, with 9 bases sitting between them. Germline assignment: CDR1 LGHDT and CDR2 YNNKEL (reference sequence). DNA of the CDR3: TGTGCCAGCAGCCGATCCGGTACCTACAATGAGCAGTTCTTC. Protein product: CASSRSGTYNEQFF.

The chain joins TRBV6-6 to TRBJ2-5; 8 bases line up with TRBD1. CDR1 MNHNY and CDR2 SVGAGI come from the germline V gene (reference sequence). The CDR3 length is 16 residues. The V and J ends lost 5 bases and 2 bases, in that order; junction bases with no gene match: 10. The CDR3 DNA is TGTGCCAGCAGTGCTCCAGGGGGCCCTGCTCAAGAGACCCAGTACTTC. Its translation: CASSAPGGPAQETQYF.

J is TRBJ2-7 and V is TRBV27; 10 bases are a match to TRBD2. V dropped 5 bases and J dropped 4; count of bases not matched to a gene: 8. Germline CDR1 reads MNHEY; CDR2 reads SMNVEV (reference sequence). This CDR3 is 15 amino acids long. In nucleotides, the CDR3 is TGTGCCAGCAGTGCTATAGCGGGGGGCCCTTACGAGCAGTACTTC. Translation gives CASSAIAGGPYEQYF.

The chain links TRBV5-1 to TRBJ2-3; TRBD1 agrees at 8 bases. The CDR3 length is 15 residues. V was clipped by 5 bases and J by 4 bases; unmatched bases: 9. Germline values: CDR1 SGHRS, CDR2 YFSETQ. The CDR3 DNA follows: TGCGCCAGCAGTGAGAGGGCAGGGGGCTCAGATACGCAGTATTTT. It translates to CASSERAGGSDTQYF.

The rearrangement uses TRBV5-6 and TRBJ2-3, with TRBD1 identical over 9 bases. CDR3 size: 15 residues. The V and J ends lost 4 bases and 1 base, in that order; junction bases with no gene match: 4. From germline, CDR1 is SGHDT and CDR2 YYEEEE. CDR3 region: CASSLRTGGTDTQYF. In nucleotides, the CDR3 is TGTGCCAGCAGCCTCCGGACAGGGGGCACAGATACGCAGTATTTT.

This chain connects TRBV5-5 to TRBJ1-3; D not resolved. V was cut by 0 bases and J by 3 bases, with 4 bases left in between. The germline CDR1 and CDR2 sequences are SGHKS and YYEKEE (reference sequence). CDR3 length equals 13 residues. CDR3 loop: CASSLDGGNTIYF. DNA of the CDR3: TGTGCCAGCAGCTTGGACGGTGGAAACACCATATATTTT. Full variable domain (remainder filled in from reference TRBV5-5 and TRBJ1-3): DAGVTQSPTHLIKTRGQQVTLRCSPISGHKSVSWYQQVLGQGPQFIFQYYEKEERGRGNFPDRFSARQFPNYSSELNVNALLLGDSALYLCASSLDGGNTIYFGEGSWLTVV.

CDR3 residues: CASSPRARRGIGYQYF. The CDR3 nucleotides read TGTGCCAGCAGCCCCAGGGCCCGACGCGGAATAGGGTACCAGTACTTC. This chain connects TRBV3-1 (or the pseudogene TRBV3-2) to TRBJ2-7, with D possibly being TRBD1 (5 bases). V lost 4 bases and J 10 bases, leaving 26 bases between the germline ends. The CDR3 extends over 16 amino acids. Per the germline V gene, CDR1 is LGHDT and CDR2 is YNNKEL (reference sequence).

The rearrangement uses TRBV12-3 or TRBV12-4 and TRBJ2-7; TRBD1 agrees at 7 bases. There are 13 residues in the CDR3. With 3 bases clipped from V and 4 bases from J, the junction kept 3 bases outside the gene matches. The CDR3 loop reads CASSFDRDYEQYF. In DNA form, the CDR3 reads TGTGCCAGCAGTTTTGACAGGGATTACGAGCAGTACTTC.

The chain recombines TRBV6-2 or TRBV6-3 with TRBJ2-7; weak D call: TRBD1 (6 bases). Germline V lookup: CDR1 MNHEY, CDR2 SVGEGT. This CDR3 region has 15 residues. Trimming removed 5 bases at V and 1 base at J, with 15 bases between. The DNA of the CDR3 is TGTGCCAGCAGTCCAACAGACAGGCCGTCCTACGAGCAGTACTTC. Its protein is CASSPTDRPSYEQYF.

This clone appeared a single time. The V and J genes are TRBV7-9 and TRBJ2-1; 9 bases agree with TRBD1. Per the germline V gene, CDR1 is SEHNR and CDR2 is FQNEAQ (reference sequence). The CDR3 is made up of 15 amino acids. V shed 5 bases and J 3 bases; nucleotides not matched to a gene: 5. The DNA for the CDR3 is TGTGCCAGCAGCCATCCGGGACAGGGCTACAATGAGCAGTTCTTC. It yields the protein CASSHPGQGYNEQFF.